Below are 22 T cell receptor beta chains sequenced from a single sample in a study of CD8 T cells in ankylosing spondylitis. General study points: A motif in TCR beta, a set of about 8 highly homologous variants, appeared characteristic of ankylosing spondylitis blood.

In TCRdb, the 5' RACE reads were re-called with MiXCR into one record per CDR3 protein. Of 670,000 or so distinct CDR3 sequences listed, 19% are singletons. No antigen has been identified for these receptors. Sequencing was done on a sample of blood, either unsorted or a sorted T cell fraction (not recorded which). The receptors originated from a male donor with ankylosing spondylitis.

The V call is TRBV28, the J call TRBJ2-1, with 7 bases fitting TRBD2. This CDR3 is 13 amino acids long. The V gene's germline CDR1 is MDHEN and CDR2 SYDVKM. The V segment lost 9 bases and the J segment 2 bases; nucleotides outside the gene matches: 4. CDR3 residues: CASRTSTYNEQFF. Here the CDR3 DNA reads TGTGCCAGTAGGACTAGTACCTACAATGAGCAGTTCTTC. Drawing the rest from reference TRBV28 and TRBJ2-1, the complete variable domain is DVKVTQSSRYLVKRTGEKVFLECVQDMDHENMFWYRQDPGLGLRLIYFSYDVKMKEKGDIPEGYSVSREKKERFSLILESASTNQTSMYLCASRTSTYNEQFFGPGTRLTVL.

This clonotype was observed many times. This chain uses TRBV28 with TRBJ2-7, with D perhaps TRBD2 (5 bases). The CDR3 consists of 13 residues. Trimming shortened V by 3 bases and J by 2 bases, and 8 bases separated the two germline ends. CDR1 is MDHEN and CDR2 is SYDVKM in the germline V gene. The CDR3 here is CASSFPGTYEQYF. The CDR3 DNA reads as TGTGCCAGCAGTTTTCCGGGAACCTACGAGCAGTACTTC.

This chain links TRBV2 with TRBJ1-6; D perhaps matches TRBD1 (6 bases). The length of the CDR3 is 17 residues. Looked up from germline, CDR1 is SNHLY and CDR2 is FYNNEI. V dropped 0 bases and J dropped 5 bases, with 14 bases sitting between them. For the CDR3, the DNA is TGTGCCAGCAGTGAAGCGTGGGGGGGCGACCATAATTCACCCCTCCACTTT. Its translation is CASSEAWGGDHNSPLHF. The full variable domain, completed using reference TRBV2 and TRBJ1-6, is EPEVTQTPSHQVTQMGQEVILRCVPISNHLYFYWYRQILGQKVEFLVSFYNNEISEKSEIFDDQFSVERPDGSNFTLKIRSTKLEDSAMYFCASSEAWGGDHNSPLHFGNGTRLTVT.

The V gene is TRBV12-3 or TRBV12-4, the J gene TRBJ2-6; D is perhaps TRBD1 or TRBD2 (5 bases each). This CDR3 has 13 residues. The V gene lost 5 bases and the J gene lost 7 bases, with 9 bases spanning the gap. The DNA of the CDR3 is TGTGCCAGCAGTCGAGGGGACGCCAACGTCCTGACTTTC. Translated: CASSRGDANVLTF.

This clonotype was recorded a few times. This rearrangement joins TRBV29-1 to TRBJ2-1, with a weak D call TRBD2 (5 bases). This CDR3 is built from 13 residues. Looked up from germline, CDR1 is SQVTM and CDR2 is ANQGSEA. The ends were cut back, 3 bases at V and 6 bases at J, with 12 bases in the middle. The CDR3 DNA reads TGCAGCGTTGAGGGAGTAGCGATCAATGAGCAGTTCTTC. Amino acid sequence: CSVEGVAINEQFF.

Only a few counts were recorded for this clonotype. The rearrangement links TRBV20-1 to TRBJ1-1; D is unresolved. From germline, CDR1 is DFQATT and CDR2 SNEGSKA (reference sequence). V lost 4 bases and J 7 bases, leaving 7 bases between the germline ends. The CDR3 totals 10 residues. CDR3 nucleotides: TGCAGTGCTAAAAGAGATGAAGCTTTCTTT. This sequence encodes CSAKRDEAFF.

The V call is TRBV4-2, the J call TRBJ2-5, with 14 bases that match TRBD2. CDR3 length: 17 residues. Germline V CDR1 and CDR2: LGHNA, YNFKEQ. V dropped 1 base and J dropped 3; count of bases not matched to a gene: 4. The DNA of the CDR3 is TGTGCCAGCAGCCAAGGGCCGGGACTAGCGGGAGAAGAGACCCAGTACTTC. Protein sequence: CASSQGPGLAGEETQYF.

This clonotype was seen more than once but under ten times. The J gene is TRBJ1-5, the V gene TRBV18; D uncertain. Trimming pared 6 bases from V and 3 bases from J, leaving 21 bases between. Germline V gene lookup returns CDR1 KGHSH and CDR2 LQKENI. This CDR3 has 17 amino acids. The CDR3 sequence: CASSPTAGPILNQPQHF. In DNA form, the CDR3 reads TGTGCCAGCTCCCCCACCGCAGGTCCAATTCTCAATCAGCCCCAGCATTTT.

A few counts support this clonotype. The J gene is TRBJ1-4, the V gene TRBV5-6; weak D call: TRBD1 (6 bases). This CDR3 has 16 amino acids. Germline CDR1 is SGHDT and CDR2 is YYEEEE. The V end lost 0 bases, the J end lost 3 bases, and 12 bases lay between the germline ends. CDR3 residues: CASSLGQGRPNEKLFF. CDR3 sequence (DNA): TGTGCCAGCAGCTTGGGTCAGGGGAGGCCTAATGAAAAACTGTTTTTT.

This clonotype was counted between two and nine times. The gene calls are TRBV5-1 and TRBJ2-2; 7 nucleotides line up with TRBD1. Germline CDR1 reads SGHRS; CDR2 reads YFSETQ. The length of the CDR3 is 15 residues. Trimming took 5 bases from V and 2 from J; bases not matched to a gene: 6. CDR3 DNA sequence: TGCGCCAGCAGTGGTGGACAGGCAAACACCGGGGAGCTGTTTTTT. Protein sequence: CASSGGQANTGELFF.

The CDR3 nucleotides are TGTGCCAGCAGCTTAGATGGGACTAGCGGGGGGGCATTCGATGAGCAGTTCTTC. Amino acids: CASSLDGTSGGAFDEQFF. The V gene is TRBV11-2, the J gene TRBJ2-1; TRBD2 aligns across 16 bases. Looked up from germline, CDR1 is SGHAT and CDR2 is FQNNGV. The junction had 7 bases not matched to a gene; V was cut back by 0 bases and J by 8 bases. The CDR3 sequence is 18 residues long.

With respect to this clonotype: A much larger clone lies one base from this, so it may be a read error. The CDR3 DNA is TGTGTCAGCTCACCTAGGGGGACAGATACGCAGTATTTT. Residues: CVSSPRGTDTQYF. The chain carries TRBV18 and TRBJ2-3, with TRBD1 as a possible D gene (6 bases). The CDR3 covers 13 residues. CDR1 and CDR2 from the germline V gene are KGHSH and LQKENI.

This clonotype was counted a few times. The chain employs TRBV6-1 and TRBJ2-3; D call uncertain. The CDR3 covers 11 residues. Trimming left V 10 bases short and J 5 bases short, with 10 bases between. CDR1 MNHNS and CDR2 SASEGT come from the germline V gene. The CDR3 DNA reads as TGTGCCACACAACATGGAGATACGCAGTATTTT. This encodes CATQHGDTQYF.

This clonotype has only a few counts. The chain carries TRBV11-2 and TRBJ2-1; D gene ambiguous. V lost 7 bases and J 4 bases, leaving 17 bases between the germline ends. The CDR3 has 15 amino acids. The germline V gene encodes CDR1 SGHAT and CDR2 FQNNGV. CDR3 nucleotide sequence: TGTGCCAGCACCAAGTATATGGGTCTGTACAATGAGCAGTTCTTC. Translated, it gives CASTKYMGLYNEQFF.

A note on this clonotype: A junction boundary mismatches the germline segment, possibly from a read error. The chain combines TRBV12-3 or TRBV12-4 with TRBJ2-1, with 12 bases fitting TRBD2. The CDR3 is 18 residues long. CDR3 loop: CARSTTGRLAGAYNEQFF. CDR3 nucleotides: TGTGCCCGCAGTACTACGGGGCGACTAGCGGGAGCCTACAATGAGCAGTTCTTC.

This rearrangement joins TRBV20-1 to TRBJ2-6; possible D gene TRBD2, 5 bases. The CDR3 contains 18 residues. With 6 bases removed from V and 2 bases from J, the gap between germline ends came to 23 bases. CDR1 and CDR2 (germline): DFQATT, SNEGSKA (reference sequence). In nucleotides, the CDR3 is TGCAGTGCGCCAACGCCGGGGTACAAGATCCCTGGGGCCAACGTCCTGACTTTC. This translates into CSAPTPGYKIPGANVLTF.

V gene TRBV7-4 combines with J gene TRBJ2-7; D possibly corresponds to TRBD1 (5 bases). Germline V lookup: CDR1 SGHVT, CDR2 SQSDAQ. Trimming removed 0 bases at V and 6 bases at J, with 18 bases between. The CDR3 is 16 amino acids. The CDR3 region is CASSLAKGQESSEQYF. Written as DNA, the CDR3 is TGTGCCAGCAGCTTAGCGAAGGGGCAGGAATCGTCCGAGCAGTACTTC.

This clonotype was found a few times. V usage is TRBV11-2 and J usage is TRBJ1-6, with D hard to call. Trimming stripped 5 bases from V and 6 bases from J, with 8 bases between. Germline V lookup: CDR1 SGHAT, CDR2 FQNNGV. The CDR3 contains 13 residues. The CDR3 loop reads CASSGEGNSPLHF. The DNA for the CDR3 is TGTGCCAGCAGCGGGGAGGGTAATTCACCCCTCCACTTT.

This clonotype occurred a few times. CDR3 protein: CASSILRDGDYGYTF. The CDR3 DNA is TGCGCCAGCAGCATACTCCGGGACGGGGACTATGGCTACACCTTC. The chain is built from TRBV5-1 and TRBJ1-2; tentatively, D is TRBD1 (5 bases). Trimming removed 4 bases from V and 3 bases from J, with 16 bases in between. This CDR3 has 15 residues. CDR1 and CDR2 (germline): SGHRS, YFSETQ.

This clonotype was counted a few times. V usage is TRBV7-9 and J usage is TRBJ1-2; D may be TRBD1 (6 bases). CDR3 length equals 16 residues. Germline V lookup: CDR1 SEHNR, CDR2 FQNEAQ (reference sequence). The ends were cut back, 0 bases at V and 4 bases at J, with 15 bases in the middle. For the CDR3, the DNA is TGTGCCAGCAGCTTAGCGTTATACGGGGGCGCCTATGGCTACACCTTC. It encodes CASSLALYGGAYGYTF.

The gene calls are TRBV3-1 and TRBJ1-3, with D uncertain. Germline loops: CDR1 LGHDT, CDR2 YNNKEL (reference sequence). This CDR3 contains 13 residues. The ends were cut back, 4 bases at V and 3 bases at J, with 7 bases in the middle. CDR3 sequence (DNA): TGTGCCAGCAGCCCCCGAGATGGAAACACCATATATTTT. Its translation: CASSPRDGNTIYF.

This clonotype came up many times. The gene calls are TRBV28 and TRBJ2-5; 10 positions agree with TRBD2. CDR3 size: 16 residues. Trimming took 1 base from V and 3 from J; bases not matched to a gene: 5. CDR1 is MDHEN and CDR2 is SYDVKM in the germline V gene. CDR3 sequence: CASSLYPSGSKETQYF. The DNA of the CDR3 is TGTGCCAGCAGTTTATATCCTAGCGGGAGTAAAGAGACCCAGTACTTC.